The rows below give T cell receptor beta chains drawn from one sample of a study of blood T cell repertoires in COVID-19. TCRdb's copy holds only in-frame clones and misses some; the assay was immunoSEQ multiplex PCR. Of 250,000 to 350,000 clones listed, roughly 90% are singletons. The specimen sequenced was peripheral blood. The receptors shown here come from a woman between 25 and 40 years old with COVID-19, enrolled during active disease. Each CDR3 is given with its conserved first and last residue. D genes are given only for firm matches. Rows may omit the clone size; those that give it use once, few, many or a size class.

clone size: .; D gene: TRBD2; V gene: TRBV7-3; J gene: TRBJ2-1; CDR3 DNA: TGTGCCAGCAGCTTAAAGGCGGGGGACTCCTACAATGAGCAGTTCTTC; CDR3 protein: CASSLKAGDSYNEQFF
clone size: .; D gene: .; V gene: TRBV7-9; J gene: TRBJ1-1; CDR3 DNA: TGTGCCAGCAGCTTTTATCCACAGGGTAACACTGAAGCTTTCTTT; CDR3 protein: CASSFYPQGNTEAFF
clone size: .; D gene: TRBD2; V gene: TRBV5-1; J gene: TRBJ2-1; CDR3 DNA: TGCGCCAGCAGCTTGTCATTCTCTAGCGGGTACAATGAGCAGTTCTTC; CDR3 protein: CASSLSFSSGYNEQFF
clone size: .; D gene: TRBD1; V gene: TRBV6-2/TRBV6-3; J gene: TRBJ1-5; CDR3 DNA: TGTGCCAGCAGTTACGGGCCAGGGGGTTTGCGCAATCAGCCCCAGCATTTT; CDR3 protein: CASSYGPGGLRNQPQHF
clone size: .; D gene: .; V gene: TRBV12-3/TRBV12-4; J gene: TRBJ1-6; CDR3 DNA: TGTGCCAGCAGCCTTGGACTGATTTCACCCCTCCACTTT; CDR3 protein: CASSLGLISPLHF
clone size: .; D gene: TRBD1; V gene: TRBV19; J gene: TRBJ2-5; CDR3 DNA: TGTGCCAGTAGTTGGGCTGGGGGACAGGGGGCTATGGAGACCCAGTACTTC; CDR3 protein: CASSWAGGQGAMETQYF
clone size: .; D gene: .; V gene: TRBV3-1/TRBV3-2; J gene: TRBJ2-2; CDR3 DNA: TGTGCCAGCAGCCCCAGCGGAGTTCCGACCGGGGAGCTGTTTTTT; CDR3 protein: CASSPSGVPTGELFF
clone size: .; D gene: TRBD1; V gene: TRBV24-1; J gene: TRBJ1-5; CDR3 DNA: TGTGCCACCAGTGACCGGACAGGGGGTAGCAATCAGCCCCAGCATTTT; CDR3 protein: CATSDRTGGSNQPQHF
clone size: .; D gene: .; V gene: TRBV18; J gene: TRBJ1-6; CDR3 DNA: TGTGCCAGCTTCGCCACAGATAATTCACCCCTCCACTTT; CDR3 protein: CASFATDNSPLHF
clone size: once; D gene: TRBD1; V gene: TRBV5-4; J gene: TRBJ1-1; CDR3 DNA: TGTGCCAGCAGCCTGGGGACAGGGGTGTACACTGAAGCTTTCTTT; CDR3 protein: CASSLGTGVYTEAFF
clone size: .; D gene: .; V gene: TRBV5-6; J gene: TRBJ2-2; CDR3 DNA: TGTGCCAGCAGCTTGGATACAGGATCGAACACCGGGGAGCTGTTTTTT; CDR3 protein: CASSLDTGSNTGELFF
clone size: .; D gene: .; V gene: TRBV1; J gene: TRBJ1-2; CDR3 DNA: TGCACCAGCAGCCAAGAGAGTAGAGGGAAGTTAAACTATGGCTACACCTTC; CDR3 protein: CTSSQESRGKLNYGYTF
clone size: few; D gene: .; V gene: TRBV2; J gene: TRBJ1-2; CDR3 DNA: TGTGCCAGCACCCCCTCGGCGGACATCTATGGCTACACCTTC; CDR3 protein: CASTPSADIYGYTF
clone size: .; D gene: .; V gene: TRBV6-5; J gene: TRBJ1-4; CDR3 DNA: TGTGCCAGCAGTTATCGGTTCGTTGCTAATGAAAAACTGTTTTTT; CDR3 protein: CASSYRFVANEKLFF
clone size: .; D gene: .; V gene: TRBV2; J gene: TRBJ1-2; CDR3 DNA: TGTGCCAGCACTCGGGATGGGTTTAACTATGGCTACACCTTC; CDR3 protein: CASTRDGFNYGYTF
clone size: .; D gene: .; V gene: TRBV6-1; J gene: TRBJ2-7; CDR3 DNA: TGTGCCAGCAGTGAAGCCAGGGGTTACGAGCAGTACTTC; CDR3 protein: CASSEARGYEQYF
clone size: .; D gene: TRBD1; V gene: TRBV6-2/TRBV6-3; J gene: TRBJ1-1; CDR3 DNA: TGTGCCAGCAGTGACAGGGCGGGCGACACTGAAGCTTTCTTT; CDR3 protein: CASSDRAGDTEAFF